This T cell receptor (beta chain) came from a study of cytomegalovirus exposure and HLA in healthy donors. As regards this clone: Its antigen is undetermined.

Study-level points and caveats: Upon later analysis, TCR association rates were observed to vary by HLA locus, being highest for DRB1 and lowest for HLA-C. In a later analysis, most CMV-associated TCR beta chains appeared HLA-restricted.

The CDR3 length is 15 residues. Germline CDR1 reads ENHRY; CDR2 reads SYGVKD. The ends were cut back, 10 bases at V and 5 bases at J, with 23 bases in the middle. Use of 60 Vbeta and 13 Jbeta primers characterized the PCR. Data came from immunoSEQ multiplex PCR; TCRdb stores just in-frame clones and leaves some out. The sample lists about 130,000 clones, roughly a tenth occurring once. The sample was PBMCs. The receptor comes from a woman aged 18-29 years in good health and CMV-seropositive. The chain has TRBV10-3 and TRBJ2-5; the D gene is possibly TRBD2 (6 bases). This CDR3 reads CATSGRNGSKETQYF. Written as DNA, the CDR3 is TGTGCCACCTCGGGACGGAACGGGAGCAAGGAGACCCAGTACTTC.